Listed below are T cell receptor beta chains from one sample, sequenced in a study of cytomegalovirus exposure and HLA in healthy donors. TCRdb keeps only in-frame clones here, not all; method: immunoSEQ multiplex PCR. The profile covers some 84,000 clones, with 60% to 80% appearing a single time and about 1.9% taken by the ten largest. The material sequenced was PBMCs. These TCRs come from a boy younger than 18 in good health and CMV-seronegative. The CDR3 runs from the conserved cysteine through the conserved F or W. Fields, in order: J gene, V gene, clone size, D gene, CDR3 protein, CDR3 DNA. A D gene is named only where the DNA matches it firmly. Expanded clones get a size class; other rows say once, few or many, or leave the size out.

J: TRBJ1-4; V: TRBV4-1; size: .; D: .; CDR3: CASSQDTATNEKLFF; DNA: TGCGCCAGCAGCCAGGACACTGCAACTAATGAAAAACTGTTTTTT
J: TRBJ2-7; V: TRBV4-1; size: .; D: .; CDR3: CASSWGVDRSYEQYF; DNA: TGCGCCAGCAGCTGGGGGGTCGACAGATCCTACGAGCAGTACTTC
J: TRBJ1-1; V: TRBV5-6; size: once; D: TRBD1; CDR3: CASSSLRQGKTEAFF; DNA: TGTGCCAGCAGCTCTTTGCGACAGGGAAAAACTGAAGCTTTCTTT
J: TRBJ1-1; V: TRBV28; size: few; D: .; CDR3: CASRPGTQNTEAFF; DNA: TGTGCCAGCAGGCCCGGGACACAGAACACTGAAGCTTTCTTT
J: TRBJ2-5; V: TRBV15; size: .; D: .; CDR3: CATSWRQPIQETQYF; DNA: TGTGCCACCAGCTGGCGACAGCCGATCCAAGAGACCCAGTACTTC
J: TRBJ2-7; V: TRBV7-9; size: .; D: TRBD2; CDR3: CASSSSLAGGWEQYF; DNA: TGTGCCAGCAGCTCTTCACTAGCGGGAGGTTGGGAGCAGTACTTC
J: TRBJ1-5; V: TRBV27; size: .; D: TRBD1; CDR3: CASRDREGQPQHF; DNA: TGTGCCAGCAGGGACAGGGAGGGACAGCCCCAGCATTTT
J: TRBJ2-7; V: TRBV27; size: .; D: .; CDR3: CASSLQGSYEQYF; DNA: TGTGCCAGCAGTTTGCAGGGGTCCTACGAGCAGTACTTC
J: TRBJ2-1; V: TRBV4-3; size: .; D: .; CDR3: CASSRSLQGYNEQFF; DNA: TGCGCCAGCAGCCGCTCGTTGCAGGGATACAATGAGCAGTTCTTC
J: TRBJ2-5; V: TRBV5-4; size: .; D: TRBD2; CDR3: CASSLRTSGGTETQYF; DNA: TGTGCCAGCAGCTTGAGGACTAGCGGGGGGACGGAGACCCAGTACTTC
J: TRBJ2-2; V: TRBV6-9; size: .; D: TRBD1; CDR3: CASSYPPGQALWELFF; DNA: TGTGCCAGCAGTTATCCACCCGGACAGGCGCTATGGGAGCTGTTTTTT
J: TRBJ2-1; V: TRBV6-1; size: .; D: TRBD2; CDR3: CASRTGGLVNEQFF; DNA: TGTGCCAGCAGGACGGGGGGTTTGGTCAATGAGCAGTTCTTC
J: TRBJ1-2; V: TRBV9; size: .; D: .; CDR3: CASSVALAGQGGYTF; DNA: TGTGCCAGCAGCGTAGCTCTGGCAGGCCAGGGGGGCTACACCTTC
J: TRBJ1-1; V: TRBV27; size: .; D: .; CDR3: CASSPRTENTEAFF; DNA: TGTGCCAGCAGTCCGCGGACAGAGAACACTGAAGCTTTCTTT
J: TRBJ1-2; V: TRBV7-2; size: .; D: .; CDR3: CASSLGSYGYTF; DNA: TGTGCCAGCAGCTTAGGGAGCTATGGCTACACCTTC
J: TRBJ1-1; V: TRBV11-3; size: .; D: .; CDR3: CASSSHGGAEAFF; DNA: TGTGCCAGCAGCTCGCACGGGGGAGCGGAAGCTTTCTTT
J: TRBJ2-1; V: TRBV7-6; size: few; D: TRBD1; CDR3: CASSSGTGGRWNEQFF; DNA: TGTGCCAGCAGCTCGGGAACAGGGGGCAGGTGGAATGAGCAGTTCTTC
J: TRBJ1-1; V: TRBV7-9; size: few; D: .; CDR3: CASSPRDTEAFF; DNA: TGTGCCAGCAGCCCTCGGGACACTGAAGCTTTCTTT
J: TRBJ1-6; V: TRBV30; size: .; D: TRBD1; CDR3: CAWSVTPGGSPLHF; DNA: TGTGCCTGGAGTGTGACCCCAGGGGGTTCACCCCTCCACTTT
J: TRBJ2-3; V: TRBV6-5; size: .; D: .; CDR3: CASSSNTDTQYF; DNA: TGTGCCAGCAGTTCCAACACAGATACGCAGTATTTT
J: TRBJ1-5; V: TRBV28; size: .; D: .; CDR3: CASSTYSNQPQHF; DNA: TGTGCCAGCAGTACCTATAGCAATCAGCCCCAGCATTTT
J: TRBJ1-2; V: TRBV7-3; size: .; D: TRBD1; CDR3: CASSPGTGAGYTF; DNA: TGTGCCAGCAGCCCCGGGACAGGGGCTGGCTACACCTTC
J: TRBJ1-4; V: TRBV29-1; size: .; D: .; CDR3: CSAGGYSEKLFF; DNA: TGCAGCGCTGGGGGCTACTCTGAAAAACTGTTTTTT
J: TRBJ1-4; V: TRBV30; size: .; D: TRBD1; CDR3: CAWSLRDRENEKLFF; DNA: TGTGCCTGGAGCCTACGGGACAGGGAGAATGAAAAACTGTTTTTT
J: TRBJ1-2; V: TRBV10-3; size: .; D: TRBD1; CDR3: CATGTGGMGGYTF; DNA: TGTGCCACCGGGACAGGGGGCATGGGTGGCTACACCTTC
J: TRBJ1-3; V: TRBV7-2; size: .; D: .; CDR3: CASSLSLGNTIYF; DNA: TGTGCCAGCAGCTTATCTCTCGGAAACACCATATATTTT
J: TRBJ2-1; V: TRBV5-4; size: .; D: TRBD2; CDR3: CASSFGAGGLGNEQFF; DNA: TGTGCCAGCAGCTTTGGGGCGGGAGGCCTAGGGAATGAGCAGTTCTTC
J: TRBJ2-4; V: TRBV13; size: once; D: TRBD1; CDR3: CASSGQGAGGAKNIQYF; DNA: TGTGCCAGCAGCGGACAGGGGGCGGGTGGGGCCAAAAACATTCAGTACTTC
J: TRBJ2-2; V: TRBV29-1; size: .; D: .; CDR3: CSVAGTGELFF; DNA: TGCAGCGTCGCGGGGACCGGGGAGCTGTTTTTT
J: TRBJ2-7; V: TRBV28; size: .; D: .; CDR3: CAESPRGGVYEQYF; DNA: TGTGCCGAAAGCCCCCGTGGAGGGGTCTACGAGCAGTACTTC
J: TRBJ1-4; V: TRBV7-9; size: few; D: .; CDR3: CASSSHRAANEKLFF; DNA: TGTGCCAGCAGCTCCCACAGGGCAGCTAATGAAAAACTGTTTTTT
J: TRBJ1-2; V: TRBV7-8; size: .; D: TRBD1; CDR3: CASSLGTGLGYGYTF; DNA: TGTGCCAGCAGCTTGGGGACAGGGCTGGGCTATGGCTACACCTTC
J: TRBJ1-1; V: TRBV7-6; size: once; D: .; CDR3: CASSLFDSENTEAFF; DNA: TGTGCCAGCAGCTTGTTCGACAGCGAGAACACTGAAGCTTTCTTT
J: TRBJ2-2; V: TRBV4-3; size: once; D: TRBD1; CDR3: CASSPGGGGTGELFF; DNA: TGCGCCAGCAGCCCAGGGGGCGGAGGTACCGGGGAGCTGTTTTTT
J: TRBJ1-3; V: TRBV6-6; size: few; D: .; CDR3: CASSPSGTIYF; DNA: TGTGCCAGCAGCCCCTCGGGGACCATATATTTT
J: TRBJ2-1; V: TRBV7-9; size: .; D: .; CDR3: CASIPRSLDEQFF; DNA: TGTGCCAGCATCCCTCGGAGCCTCGATGAGCAGTTCTTC
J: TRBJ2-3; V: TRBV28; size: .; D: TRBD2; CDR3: CASSSRELLAVVTDTQYF; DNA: TGTGCCAGCAGCTCTAGGGAATTACTAGCGGTAGTCACAGATACGCAGTATTTT
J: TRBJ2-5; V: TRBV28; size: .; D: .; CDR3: CASSLYQGQETQYF; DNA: TGTGCCAGCAGTTTATACCAGGGCCAAGAGACCCAGTACTTC
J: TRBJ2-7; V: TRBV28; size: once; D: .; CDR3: CASSLRDRGSYEQYF; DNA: TGTGCCAGCAGTTTGCGGGACCGGGGCTCCTACGAGCAGTACTTC
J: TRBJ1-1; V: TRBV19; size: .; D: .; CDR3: CASSIGSGEAFF; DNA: TGTGCCAGTAGTATAGGCAGCGGGGAAGCTTTCTTT
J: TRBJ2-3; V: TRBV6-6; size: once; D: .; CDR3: CASGDSQGADTQYF; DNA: TGTGCCAGCGGGGATTCACAGGGAGCAGATACGCAGTATTTT
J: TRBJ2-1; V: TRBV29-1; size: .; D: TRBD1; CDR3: CSVQPGGNEQFF; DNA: TGCAGCGTTCAACCAGGGGGAAATGAGCAGTTCTTC
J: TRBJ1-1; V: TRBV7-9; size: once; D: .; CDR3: CASSLMGDTSGAFF; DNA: TGTGCCAGCAGCTTAATGGGAGACACAAGCGGAGCTTTCTTT
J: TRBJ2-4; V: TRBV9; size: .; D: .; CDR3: CASSPGVGDIQYF; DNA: TGTGCCAGCAGCCCGGGGGTAGGGGACATTCAGTACTTC
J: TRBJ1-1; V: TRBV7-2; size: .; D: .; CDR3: CASTLLGGSTEAFF; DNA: TGTGCCAGCACCCTATTGGGCGGGAGCACTGAAGCTTTCTTT
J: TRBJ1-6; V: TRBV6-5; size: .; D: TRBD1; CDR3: CASSYSNRGLNSPLHF; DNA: TGTGCCAGCAGTTACTCGAACAGGGGCCTTAATTCACCCCTCCACTTT
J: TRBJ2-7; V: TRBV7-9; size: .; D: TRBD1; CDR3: CASSLATGPYEQYF; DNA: TGTGCCAGCAGCTTAGCGACAGGGCCCTACGAGCAGTACTTC
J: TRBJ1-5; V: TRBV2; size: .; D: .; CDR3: CASSRGNSNQPQHF; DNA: TGTGCCAGCAGTCGGGGGAATAGCAATCAGCCCCAGCATTTT
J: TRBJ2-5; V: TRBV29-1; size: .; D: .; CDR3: CSVGTGNQETQYF; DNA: TGCAGCGTTGGAACGGGGAACCAAGAGACCCAGTACTTC
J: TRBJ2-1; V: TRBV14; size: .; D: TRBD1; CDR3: CASSQGRGRSNEQFF; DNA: TGTGCCAGCAGCCAAGGCAGGGGGCGTAGTAATGAGCAGTTCTTC
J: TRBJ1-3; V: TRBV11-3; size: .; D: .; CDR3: CASSSGQSGNTIYF; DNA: TGTGCCAGCAGCTCTGGACAATCTGGAAACACCATATATTTT
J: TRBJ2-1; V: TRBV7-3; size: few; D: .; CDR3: CASSSLANEQFF; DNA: TGTGCCAGCAGCTCCTTAGCGAATGAGCAGTTCTTC
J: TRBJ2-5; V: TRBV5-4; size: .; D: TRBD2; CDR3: CASSFVSGLAGGETQYF; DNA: TGTGCCAGCAGCTTTGTGAGTGGGCTAGCGGGAGGTGAGACCCAGTACTTC
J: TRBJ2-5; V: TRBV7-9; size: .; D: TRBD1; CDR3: CAGSSIGTDQETQYF; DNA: TGTGCCGGCAGCTCCATCGGGACAGACCAAGAGACCCAGTACTTC
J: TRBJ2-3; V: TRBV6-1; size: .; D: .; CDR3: CASIRRGASTDTQYF; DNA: TGTGCCAGCATTCGGCGGGGAGCCAGCACAGATACGCAGTATTTT
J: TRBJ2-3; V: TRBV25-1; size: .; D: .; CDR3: CASRRGSLSTDTQYF; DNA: TGTGCCAGCCGGAGGGGATCTCTCAGCACAGATACGCAGTATTTT
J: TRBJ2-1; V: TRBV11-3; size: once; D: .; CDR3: CASSLDLGSSYNEQFF; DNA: TGTGCCAGCAGCTTAGATCTCGGGAGCTCCTACAATGAGCAGTTCTTC